The source of this T cell receptor beta chain is a study of T cell clones after liver transplantation. Study-wide results and limits: In two subjects, few donor cells limited the measurable donor-reactive repertoire. Rather than being deleted, graft donor-reactive T cells may have moved into the graft. Small, mixed patient groups and varying post-transplant times limit these conclusions.

Profiled with immunoSEQ multiplex PCR; TCRdb holds only in-frame clones, not every one. The table lists roughly 70,000 clones, roughly 80% of them singletons, with 0.6% in the top ten. CDR1 and CDR2 from the germline V gene are SGHNT and YYREEE (reference sequence). The length of the CDR3 is 15 residues. V shed 2 bases, J shed 3 bases, and the junction held 3 bases outside the gene matches. This clone was counted a few times. Its specificity is not known. The chain employs TRBV5-4 and TRBJ2-1, with 9 bases identical to TRBD2. This clonotype originated in a human donor who received a liver transplant. Sequenced here: CD4+ T cells from blood, sampled before liver transplant. This chain's CDR3 is CASSFSSGNYNEQFF. The CDR3 DNA reads TGTGCCAGCAGCTTTTCTAGCGGGAACTACAATGAGCAGTTCTTC.